This T cell receptor (beta chain) was recovered during a study of blood T cell repertoires in COVID-19. For the study at large: The samples span acute and convalescent COVID-19 from the United States, Italy and Spain. T cells, B-cell-depleted T cells, or PBMCs supplied cDNA or gDNA.

Per the germline V gene, CDR1 is LNHDA and CDR2 is SQIVND (reference sequence). CDR3 size: 13 residues. V was shortened by 10 bases and J by 4 bases, with 17 bases between the two germline ends. Original handling: Researchers report that nucleated cell counts were estimated from reference gene primer amplification. TCRdb's table, derived via immunoSEQ multiplex PCR, lists solely in-frame clones and lacks some. V and J calls and clone size come straight from that table; D and trimming were deduced from the DNA. The sample yields 95,000 to 150,000 clones, 80% to 90% seen once. The sequencing sample was made of peripheral blood. This sequence originates from a woman in her forties or fifties with active or convalescent COVID-19. This chain connects TRBV19 to TRBJ2-7; D perhaps matches TRBD1 (7 bases). CDR3 nucleotides: TGTGCCACCTCCGGGGGACAGAATTACGAGCAGTACTTC. Its translation is CATSGGQNYEQYF.